What follows is one TCR beta chain and its context. Its antigen is unknown. Ipilimumab-mediated CTLA-4 blockade plus focal radiation was given to patients having chemo-refractory metastatic non-small-cell lung cancer. Unmatched junction bases numbered 7, after V lost 1 base and J lost 6 bases. The CDR3 is made up of 15 amino acids. Germline values: CDR1 LNHNV, CDR2 YYDKDF (reference sequence). The repertoire was sequenced with immunoSEQ multiplex PCR; TCRdb's copy has only in-frame clones and lacks some. This table has tens of thousands of clones, approximately 83% appearing once. This sample was taken from a study of radiotherapy plus CTLA-4 blockade in lung cancer. Looking at the study overall: In 18% of patients, objective responses were seen; 31% had disease control. Regarding the study as a whole: Researchers report tumor-derived TCR clones expanding in blood after radiotherapy plus ipilimumab. Early blood T cell clone changes and increased post-radiation serum interferon-beta were reportedly the strongest response predictors.

J is TRBJ2-7 and V is TRBV15; 9 nucleotides agree with TRBD2. This specimen was peripheral blood, taken from a patient treated with radiotherapy plus ipilimumab. The receptor was isolated from a human donor with non-small cell lung cancer that progressed on radiotherapy plus ipilimumab. The CDR3 DNA sequence: TGTGCCACCAGCAGAGGAGTAGCGGGAGCGGGCGAGCAGTACTTC. Protein product: CATSRGVAGAGEQYF.